Listed below are T cell receptor beta chains from one sample, sequenced in a study of blood T cell repertoires in COVID-19. Sequencing used immunoSEQ multiplex PCR; TCRdb keeps in-frame clones, though not all of them. The table has 120,000 or so clones, 85% seen once. The sample taken for sequencing was peripheral blood. The receptors shown here come from a man older than 75 with active or convalescent COVID-19. Both conserved end residues are part of each CDR3. A D gene is named only where the DNA matches it firmly. Clone size appears in some rows only: once, few, many, or a class for an expanded clone.

D gene,clone size,J gene,CDR3 length,V gene,CDR3 protein,CDR3 DNA
TRBD1,once,TRBJ1-4,19,TRBV27,CASSYRGTGGTWTNEKLFF,TGTGCCAGCAGTTATCGCGGGACAGGGGGCACATGGACTAATGAAAAACTGTTTTTT
NA,many,TRBJ2-7,11,TRBV7-9,CASNAGYEQYF,TGTGCCAGCAACGCAGGGTACGAGCAGTACTTC
TRBD1,NA,TRBJ2-6,23,TRBV27,CASSLAIGRDRGRNLGGANVLTF,TGTGCCAGCAGTTTGGCAATCGGGCGGGACAGGGGCCGAAACTTGGGTGGGGCCAACGTCCTGACTTTC
TRBD1,NA,TRBJ1-4,16,TRBV28,CASSLRQGLVNEKLFF,TGTGCCAGCAGTCTAAGACAGGGGTTAGTTAATGAAAAACTGTTTTTT
NA,NA,TRBJ2-5,13,TRBV7-2,CASSWGAEETQYF,TGTGCCAGCAGCTGGGGAGCGGAAGAGACCCAGTACTTC
NA,once,TRBJ1-1,16,TRBV5-1,CASSPRLGAMNTEAFF,TGCGCCAGCAGCCCCAGGTTAGGGGCCATGAACACTGAAGCTTTCTTT
NA,NA,TRBJ2-1,13,TRBV10-3,CAISEREYNEQFF,TGTGCCATCAGTGAAAGAGAGTACAATGAGCAGTTCTTC
TRBD1,NA,TRBJ1-4,15,TRBV3-1/TRBV3-2,CASSHRQGPNEKLFF,TGTGCCAGCAGCCACCGACAGGGTCCTAATGAAAAACTGTTTTTT
TRBD2,NA,TRBJ2-5,14,TRBV2,CAGRLAGGFETQYF,TGTGCCGGACGACTAGCGGGGGGTTTTGAGACCCAGTACTTC
TRBD1,NA,TRBJ2-1,14,TRBV5-1,CASSLRTGGHEQFF,TGCGCCAGCAGCTTGAGGACAGGGGGACATGAGCAGTTCTTC
NA,NA,TRBJ2-5,15,TRBV5-5,CASSFSRKYQETQYF,TGTGCCAGCAGCTTTTCTAGGAAGTACCAAGAGACCCAGTACTTC
TRBD1,NA,TRBJ2-4,15,TRBV28,CASRPGGRAGNIQYF,TGTGCCAGCAGACCAGGGGGCCGGGCGGGAAACATTCAGTACTTC
NA,NA,TRBJ2-2,15,TRBV7-3,CASSARSLNTGELFF,TGTGCCAGCAGCGCACGGAGTTTGAACACCGGGGAGCTGTTTTTT
TRBD1,NA,TRBJ1-3,16,TRBV7-6,CASSKTRTGAGNTIYF,TGTGCCAGCAGCAAGACTCGGACAGGGGCTGGAAACACCATATATTTT
TRBD2,NA,TRBJ2-7,14,TRBV6-1,CASSEFSGGVEQYF,TGTGCCAGCAGTGAATTTAGCGGGGGGGTCGAGCAGTACTTC
NA,NA,TRBJ2-7,14,TRBV7-2,CASSLGPGPYEQYF,TGTGCCAGCAGCTTAGGGCCAGGGCCCTACGAGCAGTACTTC
TRBD1,NA,TRBJ1-1,16,TRBV6-6,CASSYYRTGYSPEAFF,TGTGCCAGCAGTTATTACCGGACAGGGTACTCCCCAGAAGCTTTCTTT
NA,NA,TRBJ1-5,13,TRBV14,CASSQGGAQPQHF,TGTGCCAGCAGCCAGGGGGGAGCTCAGCCCCAGCATTTT
TRBD2,NA,TRBJ2-1,15,TRBV18,CASSPGLAAYNEQFF,TGTGCCAGCTCACCGGGACTAGCGGCATACAATGAGCAGTTCTTC
TRBD2,few,TRBJ2-5,14,TRBV2,CASSKRASGETQYF,TGTGCCAGCAGTAAACGGGCTAGCGGGGAGACCCAGTACTTC
TRBD1,once,TRBJ1-4,17,TRBV18,CASSPHQGQATNEKLFF,TGTGCCAGCTCACCTCACCAGGGACAGGCAACTAATGAAAAACTGTTTTTT
TRBD1,NA,TRBJ1-6,14,TRBV6-4,CASSSDRGGSPLHF,TGTGCCAGCAGTTCAGACAGGGGGGGCTCACCCCTCCACTTT
NA,NA,TRBJ1-3,18,TRBV3-1/TRBV3-2,CASSQGPPGTGAGNTIYF,TGTGCCAGCAGCCAAGGCCCTCCAGGAACCGGGGCTGGAAACACCATATATTTT
TRBD2,NA,TRBJ2-1,15,TRBV4-3,CASRISGRAPGEQFF,TGCGCCAGCAGGATAAGTGGGAGGGCCCCGGGGGAGCAGTTCTTC
TRBD2,NA,TRBJ2-1,19,TRBV15,CATSRGGPFSGGADNEQFF,TGTGCCACCAGCAGAGGGGGCCCGTTTAGCGGGGGGGCCGACAATGAGCAGTTCTTC
NA,few,TRBJ1-4,11,TRBV29-1,CSVEDSEKLFF,TGCAGCGTTGAGGACTCGGAAAAACTGTTTTTT
TRBD1,NA,TRBJ1-5,13,TRBV19,CASSPDRVQPQHF,TGTGCCAGTAGTCCCGACAGGGTTCAGCCCCAGCATTTT